This record covers a single TCR beta chain. Its matching antigen is unknown. The record originates from a study of memory CD4+ T cells and cytomegalovirus serostatus. Study details: Healthy Belgian adult donors included about 10 CMV-positive and 24 CMV-negative people. Regarding the study as a whole: A US-trained random forest predicted CMV serostatus with median AUC roughly 0.91.

V was trimmed by 6 bases and J by 4 bases, leaving 12 bases between them. Germline assignment: CDR1 MNHNY and CDR2 SVGAGI (reference sequence). The CDR3 sequence is 13 residues long. Methods used by the authors: After removing out-of-frame reads, around 2,000,000 distinct TCRbeta sequences remained. Method: immunoSEQ multiplex PCR; TCRdb's copy keeps in-frame clones and lacks some. The D gene and trimming were derived from the DNA, and the V and J assignments and clone size from that table. The profile shows 45,000 to 65,000 clones, 82% of them singletons. Single viable CD3+CD4+CD8-CD45RO+ cells were sorted as the memory CD4+ T cells. Positive selection with CD4 microbeads enriched total CD4+ T cells.

The chain joins TRBV6-6 to TRBJ1-2; tentative D call: TRBD1 (6 bases). This sequence originates from an adult in good health and CMV-seronegative. Sequencing input: memory CD4+ T cells from blood. The CDR3 nucleotides are TGTGCCAGCAGCCCGGGACAACTCTATGGCTACACCTTC. This codes for CASSPGQLYGYTF.